One TCR beta chain is described in this entry. Generated by immunoSEQ multiplex PCR, the TCRdb table keeps only in-frame clones and is missing some. The sample lists roughly 20,000 clones; 40% to 50% were seen once. This sample stems from a study of graft-versus-host responses after intestinal transplantation. Background on the study: Recipients received multivisceral, liver-intestinal, or isolated intestinal transplants. Among the recipients, all got anti-thymocyte globulin induction and then tacrolimus and steroids for 3 to 4 years. General observations from the study: With peak circulating GvH clone levels came an association with early post-transplant HvG declines.

Responders (200,000, CFSE-labeled) were co-plated with 200,000 irradiated, violet-dye-labeled stimulators. Cell sorting after the reaction yielded proliferating CFSE-low CD3+CD4+ and CD3+CD8+ responders. The length of the CDR3 is 15 residues. The V and J ends lost 5 bases and 9 bases respectively, with 17 bases between them. CDR1 and CDR2 (germline): KGHSH, LQKENI. This clonotype was sampled from a human patient who received an intestinal transplant. This chain links TRBV18 with TRBJ1-6; a possible D gene is TRBD1 (6 bases). Sample: alloreactive CD8+ T cells from a mixed lymphocyte reaction culture, taken before intestinal transplant. Subset described: CFSE-low proliferating T cells sorted from roughly six-day pre-transplant mixed lymphocyte reaction (GvH or HvG direction). CDR3 protein: CASSAQGRGSSPLHF. The CDR3 DNA reads TGTGCCAGCTCAGCACAGGGTAGGGGATCTTCACCCCTCCACTTT.